This entry describes one T cell receptor (beta chain). This entry belongs to a study of chemoradiotherapy in HPV16-positive cancers. Study background: Candidate HPV-specific clones and shared TCR motifs came from two HPV16-positive patients.

Only in-frame clones appear in the TCRdb table, and some are missing; sequencing was by immunoSEQ multiplex PCR. There are over 13,000 clones in the sample; roughly three quarters occur only once, and more than 8% lies in the top ten. Losses at the gene ends were 4 bases for V and 4 bases for J; bases not matched to a gene: 6. CDR3 length equals 15 residues. The germline gives CDR1 MDHEN, CDR2 SYDVKM. V is TRBV28 and J is TRBJ1-4; TRBD1 matches 7 bases. The biological material was taken from a patient who underwent chemoradiotherapy. The receptor comes from a human donor with HPV-associated anogenital cancer. DNA of the CDR3: TGTGCCAGCAGTTCCTCAGGGGGGCTTAATGAAAAACTGTTTTTT. This encodes CASSSSGGLNEKLFF.